This T cell receptor (beta chain) was recovered during a study of T cell changes during pregnancy in multiple sclerosis. This clone was counted a few times. Sequenced by immunoSEQ multiplex PCR; TCRdb stores in-frame clones only, minus some. Here the sample spans about 77,000 clones, 89% being singletons. The material sequenced was peripheral blood, taken before pregnancy. This TCR was sampled from a female donor with multiple sclerosis, enrolled in a pregnancy study.

The CDR3 here is CATALPGNNSPLHF. The DNA for the CDR3 is TGTGCCACCGCTCTGCCAGGGAATAATTCACCCCTCCACTTT. The J gene is TRBJ1-6, the V gene TRBV10-3; tentatively, D is TRBD1 (5 bases). This CDR3 is 14 amino acids long. Trimming cost V 10 bases and J 5 bases, with 15 bases left between them. CDR1 ENHRY and CDR2 SYGVKD come from the germline V gene.